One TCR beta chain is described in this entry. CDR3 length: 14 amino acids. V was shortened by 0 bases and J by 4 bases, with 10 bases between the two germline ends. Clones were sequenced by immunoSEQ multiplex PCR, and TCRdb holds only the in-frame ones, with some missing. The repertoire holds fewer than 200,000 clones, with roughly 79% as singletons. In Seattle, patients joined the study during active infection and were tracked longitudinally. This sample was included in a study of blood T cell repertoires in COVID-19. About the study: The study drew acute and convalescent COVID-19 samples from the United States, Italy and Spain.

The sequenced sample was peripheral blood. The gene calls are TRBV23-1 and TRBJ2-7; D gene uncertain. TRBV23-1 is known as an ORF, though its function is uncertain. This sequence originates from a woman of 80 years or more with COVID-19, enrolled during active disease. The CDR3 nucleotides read TGCGCCAGCAGTCAATCGAGTCCATCTTACGAGCAGTACTTC. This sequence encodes CASSQSSPSYEQYF.